The 8 T cell receptor beta chains below come from one sample, sequenced in a study of post-analysis software for immune sequencing data. For these TCRs, the target antigens are not known. Notes on the study in general: With TRBV5-6, TRBV5-1 and TRBV20-1 included, about five TRBV segments were more frequent in patients than in controls.

TCR beta cDNA libraries included unique molecular identifiers. One entry per CDR3 protein results from TCRdb running MiXCR on the PCR reads. The table records 250,000 to 300,000 distinct CDR3 sequences, 36% of them present only once. Sequenced: blood. Source of these receptors: a girl aged 5-17 years with multiple sclerosis.

CDR3 sequence reads: CSASYGDEQYF. CDR3 bases: TGCAGTGCTAGCTACGGAGACGAGCAGTACTTC. The chain recombines TRBV20-1 with TRBJ2-7; D is unclear. CDR3 length: 11 residues. Germline V gives CDR1 DFQATT, CDR2 SNEGSKA (reference sequence). Deletions cut 3 bases from V and 5 bases from J, with 8 bases between.

The chain joins TRBV2 to TRBJ2-5, with 9 bases fitting TRBD2. This CDR3 spans 17 amino acids. Germline loops: CDR1 SNHLY, CDR2 FYNNEI. Trimming removed 6 bases from V and 9 bases from J; junction bases left unmatched: 20. CDR3 in DNA: TGTGCCAGCAGAGCCCGCCAGGGGCGGGGGGGCTCGGAGGCCCAGTACTTC. This encodes CASRARQGRGGSEAQYF. The whole variable domain, remainder taken from reference TRBV2 and TRBJ2-5, is EPEVTQTPSHQVTQMGQEVILRCVPISNHLYFYWYRQILGQKVEFLVSFYNNEISEKSEIFDDQFSVERPDGSNFTLKIRSTKLEDSAMYFCASRARQGRGGSEAQYFGPGTRLLVL.

A note on this clonotype: This may arise from a read error, as a much more abundant clone is one base away. This sequence joins TRBV12-3 or TRBV12-4 and TRBJ2-5; D possibly matches TRBD1 or TRBD2 (7 bases each). The CDR3 sequence is 11 residues long. V gave up 9 bases and J gave up 5 bases, with 10 bases separating them. In DNA form, the CDR3 reads TGTGCCAGTCAGGGGGGGGAGACCCAGTACTTC. It encodes CASQGGETQYF.

CDR3 loop: CAIRWTSGWGTDTQYF. CDR3 bases: TGTGCCATCAGATGGACTAGCGGGTGGGGAACAGATACGCAGTATTTT. This chain uses TRBV10-3 with TRBJ2-3; 11 positions agree with TRBD2. CDR1 is ENHRY, CDR2 SYGVKD, per germline. The CDR3 is 16 residues long. V trimming: 6 bases; J trimming: 3 bases; junction bases outside the gene matches: 8.

About this clonotype itself: A much larger clone is a single base away; this may be a read error. The chain joins TRBV5-1 to TRBJ2-1; 10 positions match TRBD1. The last part of the DNA fits TRBJ2-7 better; the J call may be wrong. Germline lookup yields CDR1 SGHRS and CDR2 YFSETQ. The CDR3 runs to 16 residues. The CDR3 nucleotides are TGCGCCAGCAGCTTGGCCGGGACAGGGGAGGGCAATGAGCAGTACTTC. Translating gives CASSLAGTGEGNEQYF.

Ten or more counts support this clonotype. One end of the junction does not line up with germline, which may come from a read error. The chain carries TRBV7-7 and TRBJ2-7, with D tentatively TRBD2 (6 bases). The CDR3 totals 14 residues. Per germline, CDR1 SSHAT and CDR2 FNYEAQ (reference sequence). DNA for the CDR3: TGTGCTAGCAGCTTAGGGGCGGGACCCTACGAGCAGTACTTC. Translating gives CASSLGAGPYEQYF.

The CDR3 DNA follows: TGTGCCAGCAGCCCGGGACAGGGTGACGAGCAGTACTTC. It codes for CASSPGQGDEQYF. The gene calls are TRBV7-8 and TRBJ2-7; TRBD1 aligns across 9 bases. Germline V gene sequence: CDR1 SGHVS, CDR2 FQNEAQ. V was pared by 5 bases and J by 5 bases, with 4 bases of the junction left unmatched. This CDR3 region has 13 residues.

This clonotype was observed a single time. This may be a read error: a much more frequent sequence differs by one nucleotide. The chain employs TRBV6-9 and TRBJ2-7; TRBD2 agrees at 10 bases. CDR1 is MNHGY and CDR2 is SVAAGI in the germline V gene. With 4 bases clipped from V and 3 bases from J, the junction kept 15 bases outside the gene matches. There are 18 residues in the CDR3. The CDR3 nucleotides read TGTGCCAGCAGTTTTTCCTCTAGCGGGAGCGAAGGGAGCTACGAGCAGTACTTC. This codes for CASSFSSSGSEGSYEQYF.